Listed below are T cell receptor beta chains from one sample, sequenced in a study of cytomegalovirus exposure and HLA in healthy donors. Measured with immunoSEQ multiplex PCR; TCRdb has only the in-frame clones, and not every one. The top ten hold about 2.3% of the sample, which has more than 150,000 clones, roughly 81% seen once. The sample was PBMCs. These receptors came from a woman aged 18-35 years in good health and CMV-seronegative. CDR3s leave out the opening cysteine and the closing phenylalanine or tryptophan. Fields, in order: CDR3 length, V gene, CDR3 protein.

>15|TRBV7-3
ASSTPLNGTNTGELF
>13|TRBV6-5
ASRGSGGGENGYT
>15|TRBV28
ASSFPQRGGATDTQY
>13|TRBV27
ASSPRGGTRFGYT
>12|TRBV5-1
ASSPDSSGNTIY
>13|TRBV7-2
ASSNRPGKGYGYT
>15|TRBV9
ASSVEGRGANTGELF
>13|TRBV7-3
ASSKNRPPGGVYT
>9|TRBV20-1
SARRNNEQF
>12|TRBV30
AWSGTSGSREQF
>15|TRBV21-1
ASSKREAVRVHSPLH
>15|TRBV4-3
ASSQAQGQGVLYGYT
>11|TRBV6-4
ASSETGTDTQY
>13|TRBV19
ASTSSRGRNSPLH
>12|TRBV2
ASTRGGSTDTQY
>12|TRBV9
ASSKGLLQETQY
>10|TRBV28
ASKTAPGPQH
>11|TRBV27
ASSADRGYGYT
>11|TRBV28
ASSFQGEGTQY
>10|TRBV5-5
ASSWGGTEAF
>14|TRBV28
ASSSGGGQGVYEQY
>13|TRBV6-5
ASSYQGSSGNTIY
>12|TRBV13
ASSEYSLRAEQY
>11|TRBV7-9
ASSLEHRSPLH
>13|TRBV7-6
ASSPGQRGNQPQH
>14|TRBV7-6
ASSQDREGTTDTQY
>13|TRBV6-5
ASSYTPGEGDEQF
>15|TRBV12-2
ASRCLDGQSTNEKLF
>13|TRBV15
ATSRDRGVDSPLH